A selection of T cell receptor beta chains follows, all from one sample in a study of blood T cell repertoires in COVID-19. TCRdb's table, derived via immunoSEQ multiplex PCR, lists solely in-frame clones and lacks some. The table shows some 120,000 clones, with around 87% occurring only once. Sequenced sample: peripheral blood. All receptors come from a woman aged 55-75 years with acute or convalescent COVID-19. The CDR3 runs from the conserved cysteine through the conserved F or W. The order of the fields is clone size, D gene, V gene, J gene, CDR3 DNA, CDR3 protein. D genes are given only for firm matches. Part of the rows lack a size; the others show once, few, many or a class for expanded clones.

size: .; D: TRBD2; V: TRBV7-3; J: TRBJ2-1; DNA: TGTGCCAGCAGCTCGACTAGCGGGAGAGGAGGCCACAATGAGCAGTTCTTC; CDR3: CASSSTSGRGGHNEQFF
size: .; D: .; V: TRBV5-1; J: TRBJ1-1; DNA: TGCGCCAGCCGACTATCAACAGGGACGAACACTGAAGCTTTCTTT; CDR3: CASRLSTGTNTEAFF
size: .; D: TRBD1; V: TRBV7-2; J: TRBJ2-1; DNA: TGTGCCAGCAGCTTAGGGACAGGCTCCTACAATGAGCAGTTCTTC; CDR3: CASSLGTGSYNEQFF
size: .; D: TRBD2; V: TRBV2; J: TRBJ2-1; DNA: TGTGCCAGCAGTGCCGGACTAGCGGGAGGGCTGGGTGAGCAGTTCTTC; CDR3: CASSAGLAGGLGEQFF
size: .; D: TRBD2; V: TRBV7-9; J: TRBJ2-1; DNA: TGTGCCAGCGGGCTAGCGGGAGGCAATGAGCAGTTCTTC; CDR3: CASGLAGGNEQFF
size: .; D: TRBD2; V: TRBV28; J: TRBJ2-1; DNA: TGTGCCAGCAGTTTCCCGACTAGCGGGACGGTATACAATGAGCAGTTCTTC; CDR3: CASSFPTSGTVYNEQFF
size: .; D: TRBD1; V: TRBV5-5; J: TRBJ2-1; DNA: TGTGCCAGCAGCTTATCTCCGGGACAGGGGGCCCTCAATGAGCAGTTCTTC; CDR3: CASSLSPGQGALNEQFF
size: .; D: TRBD2; V: TRBV28; J: TRBJ2-5; DNA: TGTGCCAGCAGCCGCCTGGGGGGGGTCGAGACCCAGTACTTC; CDR3: CASSRLGGVETQYF
size: .; D: .; V: TRBV12-5; J: TRBJ2-5; DNA: TGTGCTAGTGCCGACTTAGGGGCGTTTCAAGAGACCCAGTACTTC; CDR3: CASADLGAFQETQYF
size: .; D: .; V: TRBV10-3; J: TRBJ1-2; DNA: TGTGCCATCACACCGGGGGAAGGAGGCTACACCTTC; CDR3: CAITPGEGGYTF
size: .; D: .; V: TRBV27; J: TRBJ2-7; DNA: TGTGCCAGCAGTTATACGGGAATCTACGAGCAGTACTTC; CDR3: CASSYTGIYEQYF
size: .; D: TRBD2; V: TRBV19; J: TRBJ2-3; DNA: TGTGCCTGCGGGACTAGCGGGATCACAGATACGCAGTATTTT; CDR3: CACGTSGITDTQYF
size: .; D: TRBD1; V: TRBV12-5; J: TRBJ2-5; DNA: TGTGCTAGTGGGCCTGGACAGGGGGCAGGGGAGACCCAGTACTTC; CDR3: CASGPGQGAGETQYF
size: .; D: .; V: TRBV15; J: TRBJ1-4; DNA: TGTGCCACCAGCAGAGCCCAAGGGAGAACAACTAATGAAAAACTGTTTTTT; CDR3: CATSRAQGRTTNEKLFF
size: .; D: .; V: TRBV5-1; J: TRBJ1-1; DNA: TGCGCCAGCAGCCGGAGGGGTGGCGACACTGAAGCTTTCTTT; CDR3: CASSRRGGDTEAFF
size: .; D: .; V: TRBV27; J: TRBJ1-2; DNA: TGTGCCAGCAGTTTTCGGGGGGCCGGGTATGGCTACACCTTC; CDR3: CASSFRGAGYGYTF
size: .; D: .; V: TRBV7-9; J: TRBJ1-4; DNA: TGTGCCAGCAGCTTGATCGGCAGGGTTTCGGGTAATGAAAAACTGTTTTTT; CDR3: CASSLIGRVSGNEKLFF
size: .; D: .; V: TRBV4-1; J: TRBJ1-2; DNA: TGCGCCAGCAGCCAGTTCCAGGGGAACTATGGCTACACCTTC; CDR3: CASSQFQGNYGYTF
size: few; D: .; V: TRBV24-1; J: TRBJ2-5; DNA: TGTGCCACCAGTGATCCCGGGACTGCGGAGACCCAGTACTTC; CDR3: CATSDPGTAETQYF
size: .; D: TRBD1; V: TRBV12-5; J: TRBJ1-5; DNA: TGTGCTAGTGGTTTGGGGACAGGGTGGGACAATCAGCCCCAGCATTTT; CDR3: CASGLGTGWDNQPQHF
size: .; D: .; V: TRBV6-1; J: TRBJ2-1; DNA: TGTGCCAGCAGTGAGATGCAGGGGGGATCCTACAATGAGCAGTTCTTC; CDR3: CASSEMQGGSYNEQFF
size: .; D: TRBD1; V: TRBV7-9; J: TRBJ2-3; DNA: TGTGCCAGCAGCTCCGGACAGGGCCTCACAGATACGCAGTATTTT; CDR3: CASSSGQGLTDTQYF
size: .; D: .; V: TRBV18; J: TRBJ1-1; DNA: TGTGCCAGCTCGCGAGGCGCTGAAGCTTTCTTT; CDR3: CASSRGAEAFF
size: .; D: TRBD2; V: TRBV6-5; J: TRBJ2-2; DNA: TGTGCCAGCACGACTAGCGGGACGAACACCGGGGAGCTGTTTTTT; CDR3: CASTTSGTNTGELFF
size: .; D: TRBD2; V: TRBV7-7; J: TRBJ2-2; DNA: TGTGCTAGCAGCTTAGCGGCTAGCGGGATGAACACCGGGGAGCTGTTTTTT; CDR3: CASSLAASGMNTGELFF
size: .; D: TRBD2; V: TRBV11-2; J: TRBJ2-2; DNA: TGTGCCAGCAGCGGATCACTAGCGGGAGCCGGGGAGCTGTTTTTT; CDR3: CASSGSLAGAGELFF
size: once; D: TRBD2; V: TRBV2; J: TRBJ2-3; DNA: TGTGCCAGCAGTGTGGAAGCGGGAGGGAGTACGCAGTATTTT; CDR3: CASSVEAGGSTQYF
size: .; D: .; V: TRBV5-4; J: TRBJ2-1; DNA: TGTGCCAGCAGCCCCCCCTTTGAGGGTGAGCAGTTCTTC; CDR3: CASSPPFEGEQFF
size: .; D: .; V: TRBV19; J: TRBJ2-2; DNA: TGTGCCAGTAGTAGCCCGGGGGCGAACACCGGGGAGCTGTTTTTT; CDR3: CASSSPGANTGELFF
size: .; D: TRBD1; V: TRBV2; J: TRBJ1-4; DNA: TGTGCCAGCAGGCTGGACAGGGGGAATGAAAAACTGTTTTTT; CDR3: CASRLDRGNEKLFF
size: .; D: .; V: TRBV19; J: TRBJ1-2; DNA: TGTGCCAGTAGTATCTTCGGACAGCAAGAAGTGCGAACCTTC; CDR3: CASSIFGQQEVRTF
size: .; D: .; V: TRBV3-1/TRBV3-2; J: TRBJ1-1; DNA: TGTGCCAGCAGCCCCCTGTTCTCGGGCACTGAAGCTTTCTTT; CDR3: CASSPLFSGTEAFF
size: .; D: .; V: TRBV11-3; J: TRBJ1-1; DNA: TGTGCCAGCAGCTCGGGTGGGGGGGACACTGAAGCTTTCTTT; CDR3: CASSSGGGDTEAFF
size: .; D: .; V: TRBV3-1/TRBV3-2; J: TRBJ2-2; DNA: TGTGCCAGCAGCTCCGGGACTCCCACGGGGGAGCTGTTTTTT; CDR3: CASSSGTPTGELFF
size: .; D: TRBD2; V: TRBV24-1; J: TRBJ2-3; DNA: TGTGCCACCAGTGTAGCGGCGGGAGGGGGCACAGATACGCAGTATTTT; CDR3: CATSVAAGGGTDTQYF
size: .; D: .; V: TRBV27; J: TRBJ2-1; DNA: TGTGCCAGCAGTTGGGCCGGGAGCTCCTACAATGAGCAGTTCTTC; CDR3: CASSWAGSSYNEQFF
size: .; D: TRBD1; V: TRBV6-5; J: TRBJ1-2; DNA: TGTGCCGCAGAACGGTCCAGGACAGGGGGCGATTATCACACCTTC; CDR3: CAAERSRTGGDYHTF
size: .; D: .; V: TRBV3-1/TRBV3-2; J: TRBJ1-1; DNA: TGTGCCAGCAGCCAATCGTCCTTTGAAGCTTTCTTT; CDR3: CASSQSSFEAFF
size: .; D: TRBD1; V: TRBV7-9; J: TRBJ2-7; DNA: TGTGCCAGCAGCTCCATCCGGGACAGGGGCCACGAGCAGTACTTC; CDR3: CASSSIRDRGHEQYF
size: .; D: TRBD1; V: TRBV28; J: TRBJ1-1; DNA: TGTGCCGGAACCTCGACAGGGAAAGTAGATGAAGCTTTCTTT; CDR3: CAGTSTGKVDEAFF
size: .; D: .; V: TRBV3-1/TRBV3-2; J: TRBJ1-5; DNA: TGTGCCAGCAGCCAAGGGCTGGGCAATCAGCCCCAGCATTTT; CDR3: CASSQGLGNQPQHF
size: .; D: .; V: TRBV6-5; J: TRBJ1-3; DNA: TGTGCCAGTTGGGGCTTTCGCTCTGGAAACACCATATATTTT; CDR3: CASWGFRSGNTIYF
size: .; D: TRBD2; V: TRBV29-1; J: TRBJ2-1; DNA: TGCAGCGTTGGGACGGCGGGGAGGGAGTTCTTC; CDR3: CSVGTAGREFF
size: .; D: .; V: TRBV12-3/TRBV12-4; J: TRBJ1-4; DNA: TGTGCCAGCAGTCAGGGGAATGAAAAACTGTTTTTT; CDR3: CASSQGNEKLFF
size: .; D: .; V: TRBV7-2; J: TRBJ1-2; DNA: TGTGCCAGCAGCTGGGACACGAACTATGGCTACACCTTC; CDR3: CASSWDTNYGYTF
size: .; D: .; V: TRBV6-1; J: TRBJ1-1; DNA: TGTGCCAGCAGTGAACATTTTAGGGGAGGGACTGAAGCTTTCTTT; CDR3: CASSEHFRGGTEAFF
size: .; D: TRBD2; V: TRBV19; J: TRBJ2-3; DNA: TGTGCCAGTAGCCTGGGACTAGCGGGAGGATCTAGCACAGATACGCAGTATTTT; CDR3: CASSLGLAGGSSTDTQYF
size: .; D: TRBD2; V: TRBV18; J: TRBJ2-3; DNA: TGTGCCAGCTCACCGGCGGGACTACGCGGAGATACGCAGTATTTT; CDR3: CASSPAGLRGDTQYF
size: .; D: .; V: TRBV5-1; J: TRBJ1-1; DNA: TGCGCCAGCAGCTTGTTCCGGGGGGACACTGAAGCTTTCTTT; CDR3: CASSLFRGDTEAFF
size: .; D: .; V: TRBV4-1; J: TRBJ1-2; DNA: TGCGCCAGCAGCCAAGAGGCGGGCGGCTACACCTTC; CDR3: CASSQEAGGYTF
size: .; D: .; V: TRBV2; J: TRBJ1-1; DNA: TGTGCCAGCAGTGAACAGGGATGGGACACTGAAGCTTTCTTT; CDR3: CASSEQGWDTEAFF
size: .; D: .; V: TRBV5-1; J: TRBJ1-4; DNA: TGCGCCAGCAGCCTGGGCCCACGGGAGGAAAAACTGTTTTTT; CDR3: CASSLGPREEKLFF
size: once; D: .; V: TRBV5-1; J: TRBJ1-1; DNA: TGCGCCAGCAGGATACGCGGGGACCGCGAAAATGAAGCTTTCTTT; CDR3: CASRIRGDRENEAFF
size: .; D: TRBD2; V: TRBV7-3; J: TRBJ2-5; DNA: TGTGCCAGCAGTGCGTTAGCGGGAGTGGAGACCCAGTACTTC; CDR3: CASSALAGVETQYF
size: .; D: .; V: TRBV18; J: TRBJ2-2; DNA: TGTGCCAGCTCACCACAGGGGGACACCGGGGAGCTGTTTTTT; CDR3: CASSPQGDTGELFF
size: .; D: TRBD1; V: TRBV6-5; J: TRBJ1-1; DNA: TGTGCCAGCAGGGGGACAGGGATGAACACTGAAGCTTTCTTT; CDR3: CASRGTGMNTEAFF
size: .; D: TRBD1; V: TRBV12-5; J: TRBJ1-2; DNA: TGTGCTAGTGGTTTACTTAGGACAGGTCCCGTTCGCGGCTACACCTTC; CDR3: CASGLLRTGPVRGYTF